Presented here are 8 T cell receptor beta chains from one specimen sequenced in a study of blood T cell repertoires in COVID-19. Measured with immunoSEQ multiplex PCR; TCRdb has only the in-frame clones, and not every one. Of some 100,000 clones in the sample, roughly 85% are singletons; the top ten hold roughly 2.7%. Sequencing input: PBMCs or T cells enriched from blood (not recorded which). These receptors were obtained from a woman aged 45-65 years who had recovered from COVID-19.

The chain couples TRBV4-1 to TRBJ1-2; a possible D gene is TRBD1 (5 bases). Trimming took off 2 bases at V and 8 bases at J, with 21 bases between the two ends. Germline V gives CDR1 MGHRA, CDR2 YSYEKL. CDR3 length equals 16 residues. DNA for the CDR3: TGCGCCAGCAGCCAACCCCACGGAGGGGATTTGGGGGGCTACACCTTC. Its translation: CASSQPHGGDLGGYTF.

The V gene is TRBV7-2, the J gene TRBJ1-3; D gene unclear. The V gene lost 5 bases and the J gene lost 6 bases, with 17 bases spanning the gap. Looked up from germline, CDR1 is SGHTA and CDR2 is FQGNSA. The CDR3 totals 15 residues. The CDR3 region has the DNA TGTGCCAGCAGCCACTCGGCAGACTCTTCAAACACCATATATTTT. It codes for CASSHSADSSNTIYF.

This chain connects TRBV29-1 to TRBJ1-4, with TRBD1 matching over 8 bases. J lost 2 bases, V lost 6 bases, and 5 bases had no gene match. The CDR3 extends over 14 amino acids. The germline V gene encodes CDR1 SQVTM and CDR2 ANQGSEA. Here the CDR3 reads CSVRGLRTNEKLFF. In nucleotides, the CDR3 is TGCAGCGTCAGGGGGCTTAGGACTAATGAAAAACTGTTTTTT.

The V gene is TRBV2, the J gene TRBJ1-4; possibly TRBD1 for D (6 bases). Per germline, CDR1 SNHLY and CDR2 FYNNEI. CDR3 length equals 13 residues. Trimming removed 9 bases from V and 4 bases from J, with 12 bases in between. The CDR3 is CARGGPSNEKLFF. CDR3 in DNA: TGTGCCAGGGGGGGGCCTAGTAATGAAAAACTGTTTTTT.

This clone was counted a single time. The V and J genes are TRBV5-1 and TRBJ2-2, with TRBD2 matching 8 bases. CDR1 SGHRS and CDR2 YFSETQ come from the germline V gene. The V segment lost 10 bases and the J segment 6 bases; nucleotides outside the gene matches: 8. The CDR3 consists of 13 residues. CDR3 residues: CARPGGRAGELFF. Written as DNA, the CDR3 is TGCGCCCGACCGGGGGGGAGGGCCGGGGAGCTGTTTTTT.

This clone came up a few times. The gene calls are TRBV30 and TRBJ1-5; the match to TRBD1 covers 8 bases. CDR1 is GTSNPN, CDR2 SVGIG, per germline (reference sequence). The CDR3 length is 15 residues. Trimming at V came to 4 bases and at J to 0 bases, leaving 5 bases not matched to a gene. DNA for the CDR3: TGTGCCTGGAAAGACAGGGGATATAGCAATCAGCCCCAGCATTTT. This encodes CAWKDRGYSNQPQHF.

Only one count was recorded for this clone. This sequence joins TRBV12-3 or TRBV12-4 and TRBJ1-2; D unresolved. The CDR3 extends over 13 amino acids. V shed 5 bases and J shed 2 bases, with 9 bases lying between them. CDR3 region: CASSPRENYGYTF. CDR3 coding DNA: TGTGCCAGCAGTCCACGGGAAAACTATGGCTACACCTTC.

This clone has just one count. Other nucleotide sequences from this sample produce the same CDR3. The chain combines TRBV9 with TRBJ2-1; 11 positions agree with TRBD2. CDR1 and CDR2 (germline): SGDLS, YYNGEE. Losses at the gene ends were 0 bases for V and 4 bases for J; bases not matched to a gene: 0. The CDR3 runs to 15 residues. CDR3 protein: CASSVGLAGYNEQFF. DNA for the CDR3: TGTGCCAGCAGCGTAGGACTAGCGGGGTACAATGAGCAGTTCTTC.